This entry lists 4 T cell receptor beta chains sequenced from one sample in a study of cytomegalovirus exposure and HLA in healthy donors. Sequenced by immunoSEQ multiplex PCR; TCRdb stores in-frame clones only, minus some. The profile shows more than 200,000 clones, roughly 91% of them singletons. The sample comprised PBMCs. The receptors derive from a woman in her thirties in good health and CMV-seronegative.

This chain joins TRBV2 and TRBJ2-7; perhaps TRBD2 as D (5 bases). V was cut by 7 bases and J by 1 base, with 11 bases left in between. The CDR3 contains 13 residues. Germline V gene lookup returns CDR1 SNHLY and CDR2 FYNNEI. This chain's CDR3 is CASMASSSYEQYF. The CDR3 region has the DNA TGTGCCAGCATGGCTAGCAGTTCCTACGAGCAGTACTTC.

CDR3 sequence reads: CASSLDWQGGETQYF. The CDR3 nucleotides read TGTGCCAGCAGCTTAGATTGGCAGGGAGGGGAGACCCAGTACTTC. V gene TRBV7-2 combines with J gene TRBJ2-5; TRBD2 agrees at 7 bases. CDR1 is SGHTA, CDR2 FQGNSA, per germline. The CDR3 sequence is 15 residues long. V shed 1 base, J shed 5 bases, and the junction held 7 bases outside the gene matches.

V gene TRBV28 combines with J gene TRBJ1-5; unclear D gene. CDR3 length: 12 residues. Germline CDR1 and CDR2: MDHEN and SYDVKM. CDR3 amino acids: CAIRRGNQPQHF. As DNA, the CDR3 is TGTGCGATACGGAGGGGCAATCAGCCCCAGCATTTT.

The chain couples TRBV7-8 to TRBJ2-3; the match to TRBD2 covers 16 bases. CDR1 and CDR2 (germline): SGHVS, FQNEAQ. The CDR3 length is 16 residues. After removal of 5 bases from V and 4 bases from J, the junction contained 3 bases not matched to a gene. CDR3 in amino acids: CASSPGLAGGADTQYF. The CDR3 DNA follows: TGTGCCAGCAGCCCGGGACTAGCGGGAGGGGCAGATACGCAGTATTTT.